Each of the 20 T cell receptor beta chains below was sequenced from the same sample in a study of read filtering for tumor transcriptome and immune sequencing. From roughly 390 ng of RNA, a library with molecular barcoded alpha/delta and beta/gamma adaptors was made. MiXCR was run by TCRdb on the reads, yielding one entry per CDR3 protein. The table includes roughly 46,000 distinct CDR3 sequences, around 12% detected once. The sample consisted of a population of CD138-negative cells sorted from bone marrow. The receptors derive from a donor aged 40 or over with multiple myeloma.

This clonotype was found many times. The rearrangement joins TRBV7-3 to TRBJ2-1; TRBD2 matches 12 bases. CDR1 SGHTA and CDR2 FQGTGA come from the germline V gene. V shed 5 bases and J 7 bases; nucleotides not matched to a gene: 3. The CDR3 spans 14 residues. DNA for the CDR3: TGTGCCAGCAGCCCGACTAGCGGGGGTAATGAGCAGTTCTTC. Encoded protein: CASSPTSGGNEQFF.

This clonotype was seen ten or more times. This rearrangement joins TRBV15 to TRBJ2-3; a weak D match, TRBD2 (6 bases). The CDR3 loop spans 15 amino acids. The V end was cut by 0 bases, the J end by 6 bases, with 13 bases between. Germline CDR1 reads LNHNV; CDR2 reads YYDKDF (reference sequence). This CDR3 is CATSRDGGGADTQYF. The CDR3 nucleotides read TGTGCCACCAGCAGAGATGGAGGAGGGGCGGATACGCAGTATTTT.

In its sample, this clonotype was seen many times. The chain joins TRBV5-1 to TRBJ1-6; D gene ambiguous. Trimming shortened V by 1 base and J by 7 bases, and 9 bases separated the two germline ends. Looked up from germline, CDR1 is SGHRS and CDR2 is YFSETQ. The CDR3 is 14 residues long. CDR3 region: CASSLSADNSPLHF. The CDR3 coding sequence is TGCGCCAGCAGCTTGTCGGCTGACAATTCACCCCTCCACTTT. The complete variable domain, with remaining parts taken from reference TRBV5-1 and TRBJ1-6, reads KAGVTQTPRYLIKTRGQQVTLSCSPISGHRSVSWYQQTPGQGLQFLFEYFSETQRNKGNFPGRFSGRQFSNSRSEMNVSTLELGDSALYLCASSLSADNSPLHFGNGTRLTVT.

This clonotype was found many times. The V gene is TRBV20-1, the J gene TRBJ2-1; 11 bases are shared with TRBD2. CDR3 length equals 16 residues. Germline V gives CDR1 DFQATT, CDR2 SNEGSKA (reference sequence). V shed 1 base and J 9 bases; nucleotides not matched to a gene: 11. CDR3 coding DNA: TGCAGTGCTAGAGTACCGGGTAGCGGGAGGGCCAGTGAGCAGTTCTTC. Amino acid sequence: CSARVPGSGRASEQFF.

This clonotype was counted ten times or more. The chain joins TRBV7-9 to TRBJ1-1; no reliable D call. Germline assignment: CDR1 SEHNR and CDR2 FQNEAQ (reference sequence). The CDR3 covers 13 residues. V was trimmed by 2 bases and J by 7 bases, leaving 11 bases between them. CDR3: CASSLLGNHEAFF. CDR3 bases: TGTGCCAGCAGCTTATTGGGGAATCATGAAGCTTTCTTT. The variable domain in full, with the rest retrieved from reference TRBV7-9 and TRBJ1-1, is DTGVSQNPRHKITKRGQNVTFRCDPISEHNRLYWYRQTLGQGPEFLTYFQNEAQLEKSRLLSDRFSAERPKGSFSTLEIQRTEQGDSAMYLCASSLLGNHEAFFGQGTRLTVV.

Comments on this clonotype: One base away lies a much larger clone, so this may be a sequencing read error. The chain joins TRBV6-1 to TRBJ1-5; no reliable D call. The CDR3 runs to 14 residues. The germline V gene has CDR1 MNHNS and CDR2 SASEGT. The CDR3 DNA sequence: TGTGCCAGCGGTGAAGCGCAACGGGGACAGCCCCAGCATTTT. It is translated as CASGEAQRGQPQHF.

Ten or more counts support this clonotype. The junction and the germline gene differ at one end; a read error may be behind it. V and J are TRBV7-2 and TRBJ2-1, with 10 nucleotides matching TRBD2. Germline V lookup: CDR1 SGHTA, CDR2 FQGNSA. The CDR3 has 16 amino acids. The CDR3 sequence is CASSLAGLAAYNEQFF. DNA for the CDR3: TGTGCCAGTAGCTTAGCCGGACTAGCGGCCTACAATGAGCAGTTCTTC. The whole variable domain, filled in from reference TRBV7-2 and TRBJ2-1, reads GAGVSQSPSNKVTEKGKDVELRCDPISGHTALYWYRQSLGQGLEFLIYFQGNSAPDKSGLPSDRFSAERTGGSVSTLTIQRTQQEDSAVYLCASSLAGLAAYNEQFFGPGTRLTVL.

This clonotype has ten or more counts. The rearrangement joins TRBV6-5 to TRBJ1-1; D is ambiguous. This CDR3 has 14 residues. CDR1 MNHEY and CDR2 SVGAGI come from the germline V gene. V lost 6 bases and J 0 bases, leaving 11 bases between the germline ends. CDR3 region: CASRKDNMNTEAFF. The CDR3 region has the DNA TGTGCCAGCAGGAAAGACAACATGAACACTGAAGCTTTCTTT.

As for this clonotype: A much larger clone sits a single nucleotide away, making a read error possible. The conserved phenylalanine or tryptophan is not found at the CDR3 terminus, so this likely reflects a read error. The genes are TRBV10-3 and TRBJ1-1; D not certain. There are 13 residues in the CDR3. The germline V and J ends were trimmed by 4 bases and 1 base, with 7 bases remaining between them. Germline V gene lookup returns CDR1 ENHRY and CDR2 SYGVKD. DNA for the CDR3: TGTGCCATCAGTGGAGACCGGAACACTGAAGCTTTCCTT. Its protein is CAISGDRNTEAFL.

The table lists this clonotype with many counts. The V gene is TRBV7-2, the J gene TRBJ2-1; D is perhaps TRBD1 (6 bases). CDR3 length equals 15 residues. V was pared by 4 bases and J by 4 bases, with 14 bases between. Germline V lookup: CDR1 SGHTA, CDR2 FQGNSA. CDR3 amino acids: CASSSGQTPYNEQFF. For the CDR3, the DNA is TGTGCCAGCAGCTCCGGACAGACGCCTTACAATGAGCAGTTCTTC.

This clonotype was counted ten times or more. The genes are TRBV11-3 and TRBJ2-1, with 8 nucleotides matching TRBD1. The CDR3 has 16 residues. V shed 0 bases, J shed 8 bases, and the junction held 9 bases outside the gene matches. Germline CDR1 and CDR2: SGHNT and YENEEA. CDR3 loop: CASSLDPGQGYDEQFF. As DNA, the CDR3 is TGTGCCAGCAGCTTAGACCCTGGACAGGGATACGATGAGCAGTTCTTC.

This clonotype was recorded many times. The J gene is TRBJ2-7, the V gene TRBV20-1; possibly TRBD1 or TRBD2 for D (6 bases each). CDR1 and CDR2 (germline): DFQATT, SNEGSKA (reference sequence). Trimming cost V 7 bases and J 1 base, with 14 bases left between them. The CDR3 spans 13 residues. In nucleotides, the CDR3 is TGCAGTGGGCGGGGACACCAATCCTACGAGCAGTACTTC. This codes for CSGRGHQSYEQYF.

At least ten counts were recorded for this clonotype. The V and J genes are TRBV20-1 and TRBJ1-2, with unresolved D. Trimming removed 5 bases at V and 4 bases at J, with 8 bases between. Germline CDR1 is DFQATT and CDR2 is SNEGSKA (reference sequence). CDR3 length: 11 residues. The CDR3 nucleotides read TGCAGTGCTCCTCTTGCCTATGGCTACACCTTC. It codes for CSAPLAYGYTF.

This clonotype was observed many times. The J gene is TRBJ2-1, the V gene TRBV3-1; 11 bases are a match to TRBD2. This CDR3 comprises 16 residues. The V gene's germline CDR1 is LGHDT and CDR2 YNNKEL (reference sequence). J gave up 9 bases and V 0 bases, and 7 bases lay outside the gene matches. The chain's CDR3 is CASSQDRLAGRSEQFF. The CDR3 nucleotides read TGTGCCAGCAGCCAAGATCGACTAGCGGGACGCAGTGAGCAGTTCTTC.

This clonotype was seen many times. The gene calls are TRBV24-1 and TRBJ2-3; weak D call: TRBD2 (5 bases). V lost 4 bases and J 3 bases, leaving 7 bases between the germline ends. CDR3 length equals 13 residues. Germline lookup yields CDR1 KGHDR and CDR2 SFDVKD. The CDR3 DNA reads TGTGCCACCAGTGAGGGAGCGACAGATACGCAGTATTTT. Its translation: CATSEGATDTQYF.

This clonotype was counted many times. V is TRBV6-1 and J is TRBJ1-5, with D possibly TRBD1 on 6 matching bases. Trimming pared 4 bases from V and 1 base from J, leaving 11 bases between. Germline CDR1 and CDR2: MNHNS and SASEGT. The CDR3 is made up of 15 amino acids. In DNA form, the CDR3 reads TGTGCCAGCAGTGCTCTGGGGGCAAGCAATCAGCCCCAGCATTTT. This sequence encodes CASSALGASNQPQHF.

This clonotype was seen many times. This chain joins TRBV7-8 and TRBJ2-1; 10 bases line up with TRBD2. This CDR3 spans 19 amino acids. Germline CDR1 reads SGHVS; CDR2 reads FQNEAQ. V shed 5 bases, J shed 7 bases, and the junction held 20 bases outside the gene matches. The CDR3 DNA is TGTGCCAGCAGCCCCTGGGGGGCTAGCGGGAGCGCCAGACATAATGAGCAGTTCTTC. Translating gives CASSPWGASGSARHNEQFF.

This clonotype was recorded many times. The gene calls are TRBV7-2 and TRBJ2-5, with TRBD2 matching over 9 bases. The CDR3 consists of 15 residues. Germline-derived CDR1 and CDR2 are SGHTA and FQGNSA. J gave up 2 bases and V 4 bases, and 5 bases lay outside the gene matches. The CDR3 is CASSYLAGQQETQYF. CDR3 nucleotides: TGTGCCAGCAGCTACCTAGCGGGACAACAAGAGACCCAGTACTTC. The full variable domain, its missing parts supplied by reference TRBV7-2 and TRBJ2-5, is GAGVSQSPSNKVTEKGKDVELRCDPISGHTALYWYRQSLGQGLEFLIYFQGNSAPDKSGLPSDRFSAERTGGSVSTLTIQRTQQEDSAVYLCASSYLAGQQETQYFGPGTRLLVL.

This clonotype has a count of ten or more. The gene calls are TRBV7-9 and TRBJ2-1; D is possibly TRBD2 (5 bases). Germline V gene sequence: CDR1 SEHNR, CDR2 FQNEAQ (reference sequence). The CDR3 runs 15 residues. Trimming stripped 3 bases from V and 4 bases from J, with 13 bases between. CDR3 sequence: CASSFPDWKYNEQFF. The CDR3 nucleotides are TGTGCCAGCAGCTTCCCGGACTGGAAATACAATGAGCAGTTCTTC.

This clonotype was detected ten times or more. The chain carries TRBV7-9 and TRBJ2-3; 9 nucleotides agree with TRBD2. The CDR3 runs 15 residues. The V gene's germline CDR1 is SEHNR and CDR2 FQNEAQ (reference sequence). After removal of 1 base from V and 5 bases from J, the junction contained 4 bases not matched to a gene. The CDR3 region has the DNA TGTGCCAGCAGCTTAGGCGGGAGGGCCAAAGATACGCAGTATTTT. This encodes CASSLGGRAKDTQYF.